This T cell receptor beta chain was sequenced in a study of blood T cell repertoires in COVID-19. Overall study context: COVID-19 samples, acute and convalescent, were from the United States, Italy and Spain. Sources were T cells, B-cell-depleted T cells, or PBMCs; the material itself was cDNA or gDNA.

In the source study's methods: Estimation of nucleated cell counts was performed using reference gene primer amplification. Measured with immunoSEQ multiplex PCR; TCRdb has only the in-frame clones, and not every one. V, J and clone size reflect that table, while D and trimming were determined from the DNA. The data contain roughly 150,000 clones, about 88% of them singletons. Germline assignment: CDR1 LGHNA and CDR2 YNFKEQ. V lost 0 bases and J lost 2, with 17 bases in between. This CDR3 region has 18 residues. The material sequenced was peripheral blood. V gene TRBV4-2 combines with J gene TRBJ2-1; D possibly corresponds to TRBD2 (6 bases). The source of this sequence is a human donor in a cohort sampled during active COVID-19. The CDR3, as DNA: TGTGCCAGCAGCCAAGATGGGGTTTCGGGCGGGGCCTACAATGAGCAGTTCTTC. It encodes CASSQDGVSGGAYNEQFF.